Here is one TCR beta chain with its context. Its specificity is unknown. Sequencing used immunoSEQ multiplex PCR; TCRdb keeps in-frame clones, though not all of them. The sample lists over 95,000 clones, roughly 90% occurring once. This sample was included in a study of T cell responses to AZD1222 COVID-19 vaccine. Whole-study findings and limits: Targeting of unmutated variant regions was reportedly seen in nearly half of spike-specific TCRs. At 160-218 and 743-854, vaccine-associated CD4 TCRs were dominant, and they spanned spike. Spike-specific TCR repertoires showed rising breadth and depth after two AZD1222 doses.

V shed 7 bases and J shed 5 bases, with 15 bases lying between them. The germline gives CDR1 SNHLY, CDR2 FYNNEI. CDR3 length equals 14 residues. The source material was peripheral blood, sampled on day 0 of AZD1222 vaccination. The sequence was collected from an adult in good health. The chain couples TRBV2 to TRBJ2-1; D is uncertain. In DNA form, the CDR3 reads TGTGCCAGCACCGACGCCTGGGATCACAATGAGCAGTTCTTC. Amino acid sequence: CASTDAWDHNEQFF.